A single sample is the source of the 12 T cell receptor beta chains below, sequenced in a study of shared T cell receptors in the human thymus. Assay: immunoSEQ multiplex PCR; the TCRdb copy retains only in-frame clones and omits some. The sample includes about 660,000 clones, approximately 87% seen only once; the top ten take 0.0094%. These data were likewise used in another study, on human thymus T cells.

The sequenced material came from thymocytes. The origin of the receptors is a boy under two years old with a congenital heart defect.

The CDR3, as DNA: TGTGCCAGCAGCTTAGGAGCGGTAGAGACCCAGTACTTC. This codes for CASSLGAVETQYF. The chain uses TRBV7-2 and TRBJ2-5, with D maybe TRBD2 (5 bases). V was cut by 1 base and J by 4 bases, with 7 bases left in between. Germline CDR1 and CDR2: SGHTA and FQGNSA. This CDR3 contains 13 residues.

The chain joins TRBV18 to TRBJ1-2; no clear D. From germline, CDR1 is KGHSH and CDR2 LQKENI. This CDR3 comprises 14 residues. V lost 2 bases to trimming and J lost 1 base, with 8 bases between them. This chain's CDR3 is CASSPEGGNYGYTF. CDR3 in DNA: TGTGCCAGCTCACCAGAGGGCGGTAACTATGGCTACACCTTC.

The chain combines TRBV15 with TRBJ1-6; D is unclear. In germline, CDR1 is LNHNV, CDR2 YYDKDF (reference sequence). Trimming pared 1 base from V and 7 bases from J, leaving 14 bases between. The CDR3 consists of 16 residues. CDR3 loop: CATSRVVAGRNSPLHF. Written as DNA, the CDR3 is TGTGCCACCAGCAGAGTAGTAGCTGGGAGGAATTCACCCCTCCACTTT.

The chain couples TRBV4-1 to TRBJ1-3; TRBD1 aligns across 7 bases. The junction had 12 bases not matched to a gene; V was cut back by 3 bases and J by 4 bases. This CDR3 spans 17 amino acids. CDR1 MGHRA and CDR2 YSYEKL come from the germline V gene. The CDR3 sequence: CASSHTLGQQGGNTIYF. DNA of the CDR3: TGCGCCAGCAGCCACACCCTGGGACAGCAGGGAGGAAACACCATATATTTT.

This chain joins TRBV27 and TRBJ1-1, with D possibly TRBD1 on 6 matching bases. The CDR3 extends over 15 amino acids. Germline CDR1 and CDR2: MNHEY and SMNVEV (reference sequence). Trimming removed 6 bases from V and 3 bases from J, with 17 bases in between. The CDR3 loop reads CASSATGRRYTEAFF. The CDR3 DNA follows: TGTGCCAGCAGCGCCACAGGGCGTAGGTACACTGAAGCTTTCTTT.

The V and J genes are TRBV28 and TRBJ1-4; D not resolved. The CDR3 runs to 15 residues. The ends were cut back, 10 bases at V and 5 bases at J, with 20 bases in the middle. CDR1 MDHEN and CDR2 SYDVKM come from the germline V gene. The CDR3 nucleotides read TGTGCCACCGTTGCCCATAGTTCCTACAATGAAAAACTGTTTTTT. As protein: CATVAHSSYNEKLFF.

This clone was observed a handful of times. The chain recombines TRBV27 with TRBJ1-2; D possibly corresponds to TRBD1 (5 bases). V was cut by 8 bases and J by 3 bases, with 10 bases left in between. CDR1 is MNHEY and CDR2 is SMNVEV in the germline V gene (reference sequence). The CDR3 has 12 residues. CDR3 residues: CASHAGDYGYTF. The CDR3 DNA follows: TGTGCCAGCCATGCGGGGGACTATGGCTACACCTTC.

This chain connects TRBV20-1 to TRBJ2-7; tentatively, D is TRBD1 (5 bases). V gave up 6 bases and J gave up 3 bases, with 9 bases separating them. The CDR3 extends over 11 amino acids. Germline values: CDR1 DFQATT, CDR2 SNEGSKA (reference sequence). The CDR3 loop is CSASTVYEQYF. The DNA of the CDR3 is TGCAGTGCCTCGACAGTCTACGAGCAGTACTTC.

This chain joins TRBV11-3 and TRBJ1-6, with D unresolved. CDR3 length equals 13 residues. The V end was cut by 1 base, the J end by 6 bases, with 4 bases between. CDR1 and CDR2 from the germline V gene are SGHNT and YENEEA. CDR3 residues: CASSLVLNSPLHF. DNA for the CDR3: TGTGCCAGCAGCTTAGTCCTTAATTCACCCCTCCACTTT.

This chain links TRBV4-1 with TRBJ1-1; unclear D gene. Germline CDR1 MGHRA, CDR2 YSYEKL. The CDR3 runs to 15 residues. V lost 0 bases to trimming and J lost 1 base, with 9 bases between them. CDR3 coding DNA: TGCGCCAGCAGCCAAGATCCTACGGGGAACACTGAAGCTTTCTTT. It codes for CASSQDPTGNTEAFF.

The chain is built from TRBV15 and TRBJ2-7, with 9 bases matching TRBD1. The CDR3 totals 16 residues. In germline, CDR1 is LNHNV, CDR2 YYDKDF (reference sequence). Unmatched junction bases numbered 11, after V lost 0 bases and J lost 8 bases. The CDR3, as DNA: TGTGCCACCAGCAGAGATAGACGGGACAGGGAATTCCAGCAGTACTTC. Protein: CATSRDRRDREFQQYF.

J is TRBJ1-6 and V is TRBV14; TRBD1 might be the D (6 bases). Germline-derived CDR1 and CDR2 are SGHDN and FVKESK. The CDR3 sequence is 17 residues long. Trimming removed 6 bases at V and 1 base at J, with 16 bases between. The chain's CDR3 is CASSLRGARSYNSPLHF. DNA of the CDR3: TGTGCCAGCAGTCTTCGGGGGGCGCGGTCCTATAATTCACCCCTCCACTTT.